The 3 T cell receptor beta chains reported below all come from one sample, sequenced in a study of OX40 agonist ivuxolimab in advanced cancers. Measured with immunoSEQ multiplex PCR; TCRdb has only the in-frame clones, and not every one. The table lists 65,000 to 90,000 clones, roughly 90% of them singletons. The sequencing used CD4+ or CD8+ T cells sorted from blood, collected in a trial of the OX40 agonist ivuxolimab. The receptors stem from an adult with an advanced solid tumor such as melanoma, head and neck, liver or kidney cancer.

This CDR3 is CASSTLVQGASGSNQPQHF. The CDR3 coding sequence is TGTGCCAGCAGCACCCTCGTACAGGGGGCAAGCGGAAGCAATCAGCCCCAGCATTTT. The gene calls are TRBV5-5 and TRBJ1-5, with 9 bases aligning to TRBD1. In germline, CDR1 is SGHKS, CDR2 YYEKEE (reference sequence). The trim removed 4 bases at V and 1 base at J, leaving 15 bases unmatched. The CDR3 length is 19 residues.

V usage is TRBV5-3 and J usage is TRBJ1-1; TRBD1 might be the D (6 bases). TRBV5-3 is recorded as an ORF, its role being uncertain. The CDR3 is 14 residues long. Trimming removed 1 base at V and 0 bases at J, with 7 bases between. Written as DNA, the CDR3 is TGTGCCAGAAGCTTGCAGGGGATGAACACTGAAGCTTTCTTT. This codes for CARSLQGMNTEAFF.

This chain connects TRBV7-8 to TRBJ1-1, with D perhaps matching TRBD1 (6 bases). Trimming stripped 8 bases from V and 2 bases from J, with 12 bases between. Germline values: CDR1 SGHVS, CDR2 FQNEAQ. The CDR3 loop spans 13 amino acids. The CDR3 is CASGGGPNTEAFF. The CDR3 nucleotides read TGTGCCAGCGGGGGCGGCCCAAACACTGAAGCTTTCTTT.